These 8 T cell receptor beta chains were all obtained from the same sample, sequenced in a study of shared clonotypes between healthy human individuals. The assay was immunoSEQ multiplex PCR, and TCRdb's table has in-frame clones only and misses some. The sample gives about 710,000 clones, approximately 72% of which show up once; more than 1.5% is in the top ten. The sequencing sample was made of memory CD4+ T cells sorted from blood. Subset indicated: CD45RA-negative fraction. The origin of the receptors is a woman aged 25 to 39 in good health.

This chain connects TRBV28 to TRBJ2-7; no clear D. The CDR3 extends over 11 amino acids. The germline V gene encodes CDR1 MDHEN and CDR2 SYDVKM. V was cut by 7 bases and J by 5 bases, with 9 bases left in between. The CDR3 loop reads CASTTADEQYF. For the CDR3, the DNA is TGTGCCAGCACTACCGCTGACGAGCAGTACTTC.

The chain carries TRBV5-4 and TRBJ1-6; TRBD1 is a possible D gene (6 bases). The CDR3 length is 15 residues. Germline CDR1 reads SGHNT; CDR2 reads YYREEE (reference sequence). V was cut by 2 bases and J by 4 bases, with 10 bases left in between. CDR3 DNA: TGTGCCAGCAGCTTTGGGGGCTTATATAATTCACCCCTCCACTTT. Translated: CASSFGGLYNSPLHF.

The chain recombines TRBV10-1 with TRBJ2-1; D remains unclear. The CDR3 covers 15 residues. Germline CDR1 and CDR2: WNHNN and SYGVQD (reference sequence). The V end was cut by 3 bases, the J end by 0 bases, with 9 bases between. CDR3 in amino acids: CASSEGPSSYNEQFF. The CDR3, as DNA: TGCGCCAGCAGTGAAGGACCAAGCTCCTACAATGAGCAGTTCTTC.

This clone has only one observation. The rearrangement joins TRBV19 to TRBJ2-1; TRBD2 matches at 9 bases. This CDR3 has 16 residues. Per germline, CDR1 LNHDA and CDR2 SQIVND (reference sequence). V was clipped by 1 base and J by 8 bases; unmatched bases: 9. CDR3 region: CASSIGYAGGRDEQFF. Written as DNA, the CDR3 is TGTGCCAGTAGTATAGGTTACGCGGGAGGGCGGGATGAGCAGTTCTTC.

The V gene is TRBV6-5, the J gene TRBJ2-7; possibly TRBD1 for D (5 bases). This CDR3 has 14 amino acids. Germline lookup yields CDR1 MNHEY and CDR2 SVGAGI. V was clipped by 6 bases and J by 1 base, with 13 bases between them. This CDR3 reads CASSRTRWSYEQYF. In nucleotides, the CDR3 is TGTGCCAGCAGCCGGACACGATGGTCCTACGAGCAGTACTTC.

The V gene is TRBV2, the J gene TRBJ2-5; D might be TRBD2 (6 bases). The J call may not be correct, given that the DNA end is closer to TRBJ2-7. CDR3 length: 13 amino acids. Germline lookup yields CDR1 SNHLY and CDR2 FYNNEI. CDR3 sequence reads: CASRGDFFYEQYF. For the CDR3, the DNA is TGTGCCAGCAGGGGGGACTTCTTCTACGAGCAGTACTTC.

The rearrangement links TRBV7-9 to TRBJ1-1; a possible D gene is TRBD1 (5 bases). Germline CDR1 reads SEHNR; CDR2 reads FQNEAQ (reference sequence). Trimming left V 5 bases short and J 0 bases short, with 10 bases between. The CDR3 is made up of 14 amino acids. The CDR3 spells CASSMGTVNTEAFF. The CDR3 DNA reads TGTGCCAGCAGCATGGGGACGGTGAACACTGAAGCTTTCTTT.

The chain has TRBV30 and TRBJ1-1; maybe TRBD1 (6 bases). V was cut by 3 bases and J by 3 bases, with 8 bases left in between. The CDR3 has 12 residues. Germline loops: CDR1 GTSNPN, CDR2 SVGIG (reference sequence). The DNA of the CDR3 is TGTGCCTGGAGGAACAGGGACACTGAAGCTTTCTTT. It codes for CAWRNRDTEAFF.